The 15 T cell receptor beta chains below come from one sample, sequenced in a study of OX40 agonist ivuxolimab in advanced cancers. Profiled with immunoSEQ multiplex PCR; TCRdb holds only in-frame clones, not every one. This table has fewer than 90,000 clones, 85% appearing once. The sample consisted of CD4+ or CD8+ T cells sorted from blood, taken in a trial of the OX40 agonist ivuxolimab. The receptors shown here come from an adult with an advanced solid tumor such as melanoma, head and neck, liver or kidney cancer.

The gene calls are TRBV7-9 and TRBJ1-1; D uncertain. Germline V gene lookup returns CDR1 SEHNR and CDR2 FQNEAQ (reference sequence). The CDR3 sequence is 14 residues long. Trimming took off 1 base at V and 10 bases at J, with 16 bases between the two ends. The CDR3, as DNA: TGTGCCAGCAGCTTAGGGGCAGGATCGGTCCGAGCTTTCTTT. Its protein is CASSLGAGSVRAFF.

The CDR3 here is CASSLVHWDQPTEAFF. CDR3 DNA: TGTGCCAGCAGCTTAGTTCATTGGGACCAACCCACTGAAGCTTTCTTT. The chain links TRBV7-2 to TRBJ1-1; possible D gene TRBD1, 5 bases. CDR1 is SGHTA and CDR2 is FQGNSA in the germline V gene. The V and J ends lost 1 base and 4 bases respectively, with 16 bases between them. The CDR3 contains 16 residues.

The chain couples TRBV4-3 to TRBJ2-2; 11 nucleotides match TRBD1. This CDR3 spans 17 amino acids. CDR1 and CDR2 from the germline V gene are LGHNA and YSLEER. V lost 3 bases to trimming and J lost 6 bases; unmatched junction nucleotides: 9. The CDR3 region has the DNA TGCGCCAGCAGCCAGAGCGATGGACAGGGGGCCTCCGGGGAGCTGTTTTTT. Its protein product is CASSQSDGQGASGELFF.

This chain joins TRBV14 and TRBJ2-5; D is perhaps TRBD1 or TRBD2 (5 bases each). CDR1 SGHDN and CDR2 FVKESK come from the germline V gene. The CDR3 runs to 15 residues. V was shortened by 1 base and J by 5 bases, with 14 bases between the two germline ends. CDR3 sequence: CASSQVYGGSETQYF. CDR3 in DNA: TGTGCCAGCAGCCAAGTGTATGGGGGATCGGAGACCCAGTACTTC.

The genes are TRBV6-1 and TRBJ1-6; a weak D match, TRBD1 (5 bases). The germline CDR1 and CDR2 sequences are MNHNS and SASEGT. This CDR3 region has 13 residues. V was cut by 7 bases and J by 11 bases, with 15 bases left in between. CDR3 nucleotides: TGTGCCAGCAACACGCCCAGGGAGCCACCCCTCCACTTT. It is translated as CASNTPREPPLHF.

The CDR3 sequence is CASRSGQGGSPLHF. The DNA for the CDR3 is TGTGCCAGCAGGTCGGGACAGGGGGGCTCACCCCTCCACTTT. This chain links TRBV6-5 with TRBJ1-6, with 11 bases fitting TRBD1. In germline, CDR1 is MNHEY, CDR2 SVGAGI. The J segment lost 10 bases and the V segment lost 6 bases, leaving 5 bases of the junction unmatched. This CDR3 contains 14 residues.

This clone was counted once. One junction end does not reproduce the germline sequence, and a read error may be involved. V is TRBV7-3 and J is TRBJ2-5, with 9 nucleotides matching TRBD1. Per the germline V gene, CDR1 is SGHTA and CDR2 is FQGTGA. The CDR3 is 17 amino acids. The chain's CDR3 is CASSVTGTGLSKETQYF. Here the CDR3 DNA reads TGTGCCAGCAGCGTAACCGGGACAGGGCTGTCAAAAGAGACCCAGTACTTC.

This clone was recorded once. The rearrangement uses TRBV15 and TRBJ1-4; 12 nucleotides line up with TRBD1. Unmatched junction bases numbered 8, after V lost 1 base and J lost 8 bases. The CDR3 extends over 17 amino acids. Germline V gives CDR1 LNHNV, CDR2 YYDKDF (reference sequence). The CDR3 DNA reads TGTGCCACCAGCAGAGGCCCGGGACAGGGGGCTTACGAAAAACTGTTTTTT. Its translation is CATSRGPGQGAYEKLFF. Combining the CDR3 with reference TRBV15 and TRBJ1-4 gives the whole variable domain DAMVIQNPRYQVTQFGKPVTLSCSQTLNHNVMYWYQQKSSQAPKLLFHYYDKDFNNEADTPDNFQSRRPNTSFCFLDIRSPGLGDTAMYLCATSRGPGQGAYEKLFFGSGTQLSVL.

The chain couples TRBV7-3 to TRBJ2-3, with a possible D match to TRBD1 (5 bases). From germline, CDR1 is SGHTA and CDR2 FQGTGA. Trimming stripped 1 base from V and 1 base from J, with 6 bases between. CDR3 length equals 14 residues. The chain's CDR3 is CASSLMGRTDTQYF. The CDR3 bases are TGTGCCAGCAGCTTAATGGGGCGCACAGATACGCAGTATTTT.

The chain joins TRBV18 to TRBJ2-3, with TRBD2 identical over 7 bases. This CDR3 comprises 14 residues. Germline CDR1 is KGHSH and CDR2 is LQKENI. The V and J ends lost 2 bases and 1 base, in that order; junction bases with no gene match: 0. Here the CDR3 reads CASSPGGGTDTQYF. CDR3 in DNA: TGTGCCAGCTCACCAGGGGGGGGCACAGATACGCAGTATTTT.

The chain recombines TRBV20-1 with TRBJ2-3; the D is unclear. There are 11 residues in the CDR3. Germline V gives CDR1 DFQATT, CDR2 SNEGSKA (reference sequence). CDR3 DNA: TGCAGCGATAGCCGCACAGATACGCAGTATTTT. This sequence encodes CSDSRTDTQYF.

This chain links TRBV7-6 with TRBJ1-4; possible D gene TRBD1, 5 bases. Per the germline V gene, CDR1 is SGHVS and CDR2 is FNYEAQ. V lost 4 bases and J 0 bases, leaving 18 bases between the germline ends. The CDR3 sequence is 18 residues long. CDR3 in amino acids: CASSSVRQSGATNEKLFF. The CDR3, as DNA: TGTGCCAGCAGCTCCGTTCGACAGTCCGGCGCAACTAATGAAAAACTGTTTTTT.

V and J are TRBV2 and TRBJ1-6; no firm D call. V dropped 5 bases and J dropped 3 bases, with 14 bases sitting between them. Per the germline V gene, CDR1 is SNHLY and CDR2 is FYNNEI. The CDR3 has 16 amino acids. The CDR3 reads CASSSREAGYNSPLHF. CDR3 sequence (DNA): TGTGCCAGCAGTTCCCGAGAGGCGGGCTATAATTCACCCCTCCACTTT.

CDR3 loop: CASSYPLSTDTQYF. For the CDR3, the DNA is TGTGCCAGCAGTTACCCCCTCAGCACAGATACGCAGTATTTT. The chain has TRBV6-5 and TRBJ2-3; the D is unclear. The CDR3 runs to 14 residues. The ends were cut back, 2 bases at V and 0 bases at J, with 6 bases in the middle. The germline gives CDR1 MNHEY, CDR2 SVGAGI.

This clone appeared a few times. This chain links TRBV5-1 with TRBJ2-7, with D tentatively TRBD1 (6 bases). Germline values: CDR1 SGHRS, CDR2 YFSETQ. V was pared by 0 bases and J by 7 bases, with 14 bases between. CDR3 length: 14 residues. Here the CDR3 reads CASSLEQGSFEQYF. For the CDR3, the DNA is TGCGCCAGCAGCTTGGAACAGGGTAGTTTTGAGCAGTACTTC.